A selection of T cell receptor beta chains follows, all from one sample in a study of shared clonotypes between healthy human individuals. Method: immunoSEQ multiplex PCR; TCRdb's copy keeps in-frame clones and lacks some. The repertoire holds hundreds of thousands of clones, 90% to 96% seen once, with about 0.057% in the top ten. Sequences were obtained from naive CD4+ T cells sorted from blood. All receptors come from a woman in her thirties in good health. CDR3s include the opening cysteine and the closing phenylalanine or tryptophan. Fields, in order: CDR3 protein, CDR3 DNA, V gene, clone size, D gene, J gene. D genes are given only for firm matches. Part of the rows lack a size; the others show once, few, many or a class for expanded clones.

CDR3: CASSQVVGSGNTIYF; DNA: TGCGCCAGCAGCCAAGTCGTGGGGTCTGGAAACACCATATATTTT; V: TRBV4-1; size: NA; D: NA; J: TRBJ1-3
CDR3: CASSPGQARIGHNEQFF; DNA: TGTGCCAGCTCACCGGGACAGGCTAGAATTGGTCACAATGAGCAGTTCTTC; V: TRBV18; size: NA; D: TRBD1; J: TRBJ2-1
CDR3: CVAGTTNEKLFF; DNA: TGTGTGGCCGGGACAACTAATGAAAAACTGTTTTTT; V: TRBV28; size: NA; D: NA; J: TRBJ1-4
CDR3: CASSRVVVWANQPQHF; DNA: TGTGCCAGCAGTCGGGTAGTGGTCTGGGCCAATCAGCCCCAGCATTTT; V: TRBV28; size: NA; D: NA; J: TRBJ1-5
CDR3: CATSGGLRSNQPQHF; DNA: TGTGCCACCTCGGGGGGGTTGAGGAGCAATCAGCCCCAGCATTTT; V: TRBV2; size: NA; D: NA; J: TRBJ1-5
CDR3: CASSNDRDDQPQHF; DNA: TGTGCCAGTAGTAACGACAGGGACGATCAGCCCCAGCATTTT; V: TRBV19; size: few; D: TRBD1; J: TRBJ1-5
CDR3: CASSAYREPRNNEQFF; DNA: TGTGCCAGCAGCGCATACCGGGAACCGCGAAACAATGAGCAGTTCTTC; V: TRBV11-2; size: NA; D: NA; J: TRBJ2-1
CDR3: CASTTPGLAGDEQYF; DNA: TGTGCCAGTACCACTCCAGGGCTAGCGGGAGACGAGCAGTACTTC; V: TRBV19; size: NA; D: TRBD2; J: TRBJ2-7
CDR3: CASSLEREAFF; DNA: NA; V: TRBV28; size: NA; D: NA; J: TRBJ1-1
CDR3: CASSLSGGAGNEQFF; DNA: TGTGCCAGCAGTTTATCTGGGGGCGCGGGGAATGAGCAGTTCTTC; V: TRBV27; size: NA; D: NA; J: TRBJ2-1
CDR3: CASSLMASGRKETQYF; DNA: TGTGCCAGCAGCTTAATGGCTAGCGGGAGGAAAGAGACCCAGTACTTC; V: TRBV7-3; size: once; D: TRBD2; J: TRBJ2-5
CDR3: CATSRGGLQGKTQYF; DNA: TGTGCCACCAGCAGAGGTGGGTTACAGGGGAAGACCCAGTACTTC; V: TRBV15; size: NA; D: TRBD1; J: TRBJ2-5
CDR3: CASSQGSVPRNTIYF; DNA: TGTGCCAGCAGCCAGGGCTCCGTGCCGCGGAACACCATATATTTT; V: TRBV7-2; size: NA; D: NA; J: TRBJ1-3
CDR3: CATSGTYSKQETQYF; DNA: TGTGCCACCAGCGGAACGTATTCTAAACAAGAGACCCAGTACTTC; V: TRBV15; size: NA; D: NA; J: TRBJ2-5
CDR3: CASSRRQARSYEQYF; DNA: TGTGCCAGCAGCCGTAGACAGGCCCGATCCTACGAGCAGTACTTC; V: TRBV28; size: NA; D: NA; J: TRBJ2-7
CDR3: CASMRLHSGANVLTF; DNA: TGTGCCAGTATGAGGTTACACTCTGGGGCCAACGTCCTGACTTTC; V: TRBV19; size: NA; D: NA; J: TRBJ2-6
CDR3: CASSLDPGYGYTF; DNA: TGCGCCAGCAGCTTGGATCCAGGGTATGGCTACACCTTC; V: TRBV5-1; size: NA; D: NA; J: TRBJ1-2
CDR3: CASSLLNYGYTF; DNA: TGTGCCAGCAGTTTATTAAACTATGGCTACACCTTC; V: TRBV28; size: NA; D: NA; J: TRBJ1-2